This passage covers 27 T cell receptor beta chains from one sample sequenced in a study of identical twins. MiXCR was run by TCRdb on the 5' RACE reads, yielding one entry per CDR3 protein. The table includes under 350,000 distinct CDR3 sequences, 8% to 9.5% detected once. The data also belong to a second study, concerning yellow fever vaccine responses in identical twins.

The sequencing input was CD8+ T cells sorted from blood. The receptors were gathered from a woman between 18 and 29 years old in good health.

This clonotype was counted many times. The J gene is TRBJ2-2, the V gene TRBV7-9; D call uncertain. Trimming stripped 5 bases from V and 7 bases from J, with 11 bases between. CDR1 is SEHNR and CDR2 is FQNEAQ in the germline V gene (reference sequence). The CDR3 runs 13 residues. CDR3 nucleotides: TGTGCCAGCAGCGCAAAGTGGGACGGGGAGCTGTTTTTT. It specifies CASSAKWDGELFF.

Only a few counts were recorded for this clonotype. V gene TRBV27 combines with J gene TRBJ2-1; D gene unclear. Germline assignment: CDR1 MNHEY and CDR2 SMNVEV (reference sequence). The CDR3 loop spans 11 amino acids. Trimming took 8 bases from V and 6 from J, leaving 8 bases between them. This chain's CDR3 is CASGLTNEQFF. The CDR3 bases are TGTGCCAGCGGATTGACCAATGAGCAGTTCTTC.

This clonotype was detected only a few times. The chain links TRBV7-9 to TRBJ2-6; D may be TRBD1 or TRBD2 (6 bases each). The CDR3 totals 15 residues. Germline V gene data show CDR1 as SEHNR and CDR2 as FQNEAQ (reference sequence). Trimming took off 8 bases at V and 3 bases at J, with 14 bases between the two ends. This chain's CDR3 is CASLGGAYGANVLTF. The CDR3 bases are TGTGCCAGCCTGGGGGGCGCGTATGGGGCCAACGTCCTGACTTTC.

Many counts were recorded for this clonotype. The chain employs TRBV29-1 and TRBJ2-7, with 10 bases lining up with TRBD2. V lost 2 bases and J lost 3; bases outside the gene matches: 4. This CDR3 contains 14 residues. CDR1 and CDR2 from the germline V gene are SQVTM and ANQGSEA. DNA of the CDR3: TGCAGCGTTGAACTTTCTAGCGGGAGCTACGAGCAGTACTTC. Encoded protein: CSVELSSGSYEQYF.

V is TRBV7-9 and J is TRBJ2-5, with 11 bases lining up with TRBD1. The CDR3 loop spans 14 amino acids. Trimming cost V 5 bases and J 5 bases; bases outside gene matches: 4. CDR1 SEHNR and CDR2 FQNEAQ come from the germline V gene (reference sequence). The CDR3 is CASSGQGALETQYF. CDR3 DNA: TGTGCCAGCAGCGGACAGGGGGCTCTGGAGACCCAGTACTTC. The variable domain in full, with the rest retrieved from reference TRBV7-9 and TRBJ2-5, is DTGVSQNPRHKITKRGQNVTFRCDPISEHNRLYWYRQTLGQGPEFLTYFQNEAQLEKSRLLSDRFSAERPKGSFSTLEIQRTEQGDSAMYLCASSGQGALETQYFGPGTRLLVL.

The chain recombines TRBV30 with TRBJ2-1, with no clear D. Trimming took 0 bases from V and 3 from J, leaving 12 bases between them. The CDR3 consists of 15 residues. Germline assignment: CDR1 GTSNPN and CDR2 SVGIG (reference sequence). Written as DNA, the CDR3 is TGTGCCTGGAGTGTACCGCCCTCGAACTACAATGAGCAGTTCTTC. Translated, it gives CAWSVPPSNYNEQFF. Combining the CDR3 with reference TRBV30 and TRBJ2-1 gives the whole variable domain SQTIHQWPATLVQPVGSPLSLECTVEGTSNPNLYWYRQAAGRGLQLLFYSVGIGQISSEVPQNLSASRPQDRQFILSSKKLLLSDSGFYLCAWSVPPSNYNEQFFGPGTRLTVL.

This clonotype was detected ten times or more. The genes are TRBV27 and TRBJ2-7; possibly TRBD1 for D (6 bases). V was clipped by 3 bases and J by 3 bases, with 9 bases between them. Germline CDR1 and CDR2: MNHEY and SMNVEV (reference sequence). This CDR3 is built from 13 residues. CDR3 bases: TGTGCCAGCAGTTTGAAGGACAGCTACGAGCAGTACTTC. Translating it yields CASSLKDSYEQYF.

The V and J genes are TRBV28 and TRBJ2-5; 9 bases line up with TRBD2. The germline CDR1 and CDR2 sequences are MDHEN and SYDVKM. The CDR3 loop spans 14 amino acids. V was clipped by 4 bases and J by 4 bases; unmatched bases: 4. For the CDR3, the DNA is TGTGCCAGCAGTTATAATAGCGGGGGAGAGACCCAGTACTTC. Protein product: CASSYNSGGETQYF.

This clonotype was seen a few times. This chain connects TRBV27 to TRBJ2-1; TRBD1 might be the D (5 bases). The ends were cut back, 1 base at V and 4 bases at J, with 17 bases in the middle. This CDR3 is built from 17 residues. Per germline, CDR1 MNHEY and CDR2 SMNVEV (reference sequence). CDR3 in amino acids: CASSLLGVSIAYNEQFF. CDR3 nucleotides: TGTGCCAGCAGTTTATTAGGGGTTAGCATAGCATACAATGAGCAGTTCTTC.

This clonotype was picked up many times. The chain carries TRBV11-1 and TRBJ2-4, with 8 bases identical to TRBD2. In germline, CDR1 is SGHAT, CDR2 FQDESV (reference sequence). The CDR3 is 19 residues long. V shed 5 bases and J 3 bases; nucleotides not matched to a gene: 18. The CDR3 sequence is CASSPSGLAGPKNKNIQYF. In nucleotides, the CDR3 is TGTGCCAGCAGCCCCAGTGGTCTAGCGGGCCCGAAAAACAAAAACATTCAGTACTTC.

This clonotype was seen a handful of times. The chain recombines TRBV6-5 with TRBJ2-7, with a possible D match to TRBD2 (5 bases). CDR3 size: 16 residues. Germline lookup yields CDR1 MNHEY and CDR2 SVGAGI. The germline V and J ends were trimmed by 0 bases and 2 bases, with 14 bases remaining between them. DNA of the CDR3: TGTGCCAGCAGTTACTCGTTTGGACTCCCAACCTACGAGCAGTACTTC. Amino acid sequence: CASSYSFGLPTYEQYF.

Ten or more counts support this clonotype. V and J are TRBV4-1 and TRBJ2-5; the D call may be TRBD1 or TRBD2 (5 bases each). Trimming cost V 4 bases and J 1 base, with 13 bases left between them. The CDR3 runs 15 residues. Germline values: CDR1 MGHRA, CDR2 YSYEKL. CDR3 loop: CASSPGTLFQETQYF. The CDR3 DNA reads TGCGCCAGCAGCCCCGGGACGCTGTTCCAAGAGACCCAGTACTTC.

This clonotype was observed many times. The gene calls are TRBV28 and TRBJ2-7; the match to TRBD2 covers 10 bases. Germline V CDR1 and CDR2: MDHEN, SYDVKM. Losses at the gene ends were 3 bases for V and 2 bases for J; bases not matched to a gene: 4. The CDR3 extends over 15 amino acids. The CDR3 region is CASSLWTSGAYEQYF. In nucleotides, the CDR3 is TGTGCCAGCAGTTTGTGGACTAGCGGTGCCTACGAGCAGTACTTC.

The chain links TRBV5-1 to TRBJ2-2, with 9 nucleotides matching TRBD1. Trimming removed 0 bases from V and 6 bases from J; junction bases left unmatched: 3. The CDR3 spans 15 residues. Germline CDR1 is SGHRS and CDR2 is YFSETQ. The chain's CDR3 is CASSLAQGAPGELFF. CDR3 nucleotide sequence: TGCGCCAGCAGCTTGGCACAGGGGGCTCCCGGGGAGCTGTTTTTT.

This rearrangement joins TRBV3-1 to TRBJ2-1; 11 bases are a match to TRBD2. The V and J ends lost 1 base and 9 bases, in that order; junction bases with no gene match: 11. The CDR3 has 17 residues. Germline V CDR1 and CDR2: LGHDT, YNNKEL (reference sequence). CDR3 in DNA: TGTGCCAGCAGCCAAGTTTATAGCGGGAGGGCCGCGGGTGAGCAGTTCTTC. This gives the protein CASSQVYSGRAAGEQFF.

In its sample, this clonotype was seen a few times. The genes are TRBV4-3 and TRBJ2-7, with a possible D match to TRBD2 (6 bases). The germline V gene has CDR1 LGHNA and CDR2 YSLEER. The CDR3 runs to 16 residues. Trimming left V 0 bases short and J 3 bases short, with 15 bases between. For the CDR3, the DNA is TGCGCCAGCAGCCAAGAAGTCCGGGACTTGAGCTACGAGCAGTACTTC. Residues: CASSQEVRDLSYEQYF.

This clonotype was observed a handful of times. This rearrangement joins TRBV6-2 or TRBV6-3 to TRBJ2-2; weak D call: TRBD1 (6 bases). The V and J ends lost 0 bases and 4 bases respectively, with 21 bases between them. Per the germline V gene, CDR1 is MNHEY and CDR2 is SVGEGT. The CDR3 totals 19 residues. CDR3 in amino acids: CASSYSALDRAISTGELFF. The CDR3 region has the DNA TGTGCCAGCAGTTACTCCGCCTTGGACAGAGCTATTTCCACCGGGGAGCTGTTTTTT.

This clonotype was detected only a few times. V usage is TRBV19 and J usage is TRBJ2-6; D remains unclear. The CDR3 runs 12 residues. V was pared by 5 bases and J by 9 bases, with 8 bases between. Germline-derived CDR1 and CDR2 are LNHDA and SQIVND (reference sequence). CDR3 amino acids: CASSPLSNVLTF. As DNA, the CDR3 is TGTGCCAGTAGTCCCCTAAGCAACGTCCTGACTTTC.

V gene TRBV5-1 combines with J gene TRBJ2-3; D may be TRBD1 (5 bases). The CDR3 consists of 17 residues. V gave up 0 bases and J gave up 0 bases, with 14 bases separating them. Germline V CDR1 and CDR2: SGHRS, YFSETQ. The CDR3 DNA reads as TGCGCCAGCAGCTTGGACCCCCAGGGCAGTAGCACAGATACGCAGTATTTT. It encodes CASSLDPQGSSTDTQYF.

The rearrangement links TRBV7-2 to TRBJ2-5, with TRBD2 identical over 9 bases. CDR3 length: 19 amino acids. Per the germline V gene, CDR1 is SGHTA and CDR2 is FQGNSA. V was clipped by 0 bases and J by 5 bases; unmatched bases: 16. CDR3 amino acids: CASSLASMGAGGLRETQYF. The CDR3 DNA is TGTGCCAGCAGCTTAGCGAGCATGGGAGCGGGGGGCCTACGGGAGACCCAGTACTTC.

This clonotype was counted at least ten times. This chain's CDR3 is CASSGYRVGGELFF. CDR3 coding DNA: TGTGCCAGCAGTGGCTACAGAGTCGGCGGGGAGCTGTTTTTT. This rearrangement joins TRBV6-1 to TRBJ2-2, with D uncertain. CDR3 length: 14 amino acids. The V and J ends lost 4 bases and 7 bases respectively, with 13 bases between them. The germline V gene encodes CDR1 MNHNS and CDR2 SASEGT.

This clonotype was counted only a few times. One end of the junction fails to match germline, which may point to a read error. The V and J genes are TRBV27 and TRBJ2-7; 13 bases are a match to TRBD2. From germline, CDR1 is MNHEY and CDR2 SMNVEV (reference sequence). The CDR3 contains 14 residues. DNA for the CDR3: TGTGCCAGCAGTTTGACTAGCGGGGGGTCCCCTTTGCACTTC. Protein: CASSLTSGGSPLHF.

The rearrangement joins TRBV27 to TRBJ2-1, with unresolved D. The CDR3 is 12 amino acids. Trimming pared 7 bases from V and 6 bases from J, leaving 10 bases between. Germline CDR1 reads MNHEY; CDR2 reads SMNVEV (reference sequence). Here the CDR3 DNA reads TGTGCCAGCACCCACGGGCGCAATGAGCAGTTCTTC. Translation gives CASTHGRNEQFF.

A few counts support this clonotype. The V gene is TRBV20-1, the J gene TRBJ2-7, with D tentatively TRBD1 (7 bases). The CDR3 has 15 amino acids. In germline, CDR1 is DFQATT, CDR2 SNEGSKA (reference sequence). Trimming stripped 0 bases from V and 0 bases from J, with 12 bases between. The chain's CDR3 is CSARDSGQASYEQYF. The CDR3, as DNA: TGCAGTGCTAGAGATAGCGGACAGGCCTCCTACGAGCAGTACTTC.

This clonotype was seen at least ten times. The V and J genes are TRBV2 and TRBJ2-3; D might be TRBD1 (6 bases). The CDR3 is 13 residues long. Trimming stripped 6 bases from V and 2 bases from J, with 9 bases between. Germline CDR1 is SNHLY and CDR2 is FYNNEI. In DNA form, the CDR3 reads TGTGCCAGCAGGGACAGAAACACAGATACGCAGTATTTT. Its translation: CASRDRNTDTQYF.

This clonotype was counted between two and nine times. This chain connects TRBV4-3 to TRBJ1-4; D unclear. V was trimmed by 0 bases and J by 10 bases, leaving 15 bases between them. CDR3 length: 15 amino acids. Germline values: CDR1 LGHNA, CDR2 YSLEER. The CDR3: CASSQDRAGLGKLFF. DNA for the CDR3: TGCGCCAGCAGCCAAGATCGGGCAGGTCTAGGAAAACTGTTTTTT.

This sequence joins TRBV6-1 and TRBJ1-1, with 9 bases lining up with TRBD1. With V trimmed by 7 bases and J by 3 bases, 9 bases remained unmatched. The CDR3 is made up of 15 amino acids. CDR1 and CDR2 (germline): MNHNS, SASEGT. The chain's CDR3 is CASTQTGGYYTEAFF. CDR3 sequence (DNA): TGTGCCAGCACCCAGACAGGGGGGTATTACACTGAAGCTTTCTTT.